The sample holds one count of the clone carrying this T cell receptor (beta chain). This sample is drawn from a study of blood T cell repertoires in COVID-19. J was trimmed by 4 bases and V by 0 bases; bases with no gene match: 12. CDR1 and CDR2 from the germline V gene are SGHKS and YYEKEE (reference sequence). CDR3 length equals 17 residues. Sequencing was performed with immunoSEQ multiplex PCR; in TCRdb, only in-frame clones are kept and a portion is missing. Among more than 200,000 clones listed, approximately 86% were seen once. The rearrangement joins TRBV5-5 to TRBJ2-5; 7 bases line up with TRBD2. Sequencing used peripheral blood. This sequence originates from a man in his thirties or forties with active or convalescent COVID-19. CDR3 nucleotide sequence: TGTGCCAGCAGCTTGGGTTTTGGCGGGGGACTTTTAGAGACCCAGTACTTC. This gives the protein CASSLGFGGGLLETQYF.